The 25 T cell receptor beta chains below come from one sample, sequenced in a study of CD8 T cells in ankylosing spondylitis. Each CDR3 protein is one row after TCRdb ran MiXCR on the 5' RACE reads. The sample yields about 340,000 distinct CDR3 sequences, roughly 22% seen once. The sequenced sample consisted of blood, either unsorted or a sorted T cell fraction (not recorded which). The origin of the receptors is a male donor with ankylosing spondylitis or in good health (not recorded which).

The table lists this clonotype with a few counts. The chain carries TRBV7-2 and TRBJ2-5; D not certain. V shed 5 bases and J shed 5 bases, with 9 bases lying between them. Germline CDR1 reads SGHTA; CDR2 reads FQGNSA. This CDR3 is 12 amino acids long. The CDR3: CASSKDGETQYF. The CDR3 bases are TGTGCCAGCAGCAAGGACGGTGAGACCCAGTACTTC. The full variable domain, in which reference TRBV7-2 and TRBJ2-5 provide the parts outside the CDR3, is GAGVSQSPSNKVTEKGKDVELRCDPISGHTALYWYRQSLGQGLEFLIYFQGNSAPDKSGLPSDRFSAERTGGSVSTLTIQRTQQEDSAVYLCASSKDGETQYFGPGTRLLVL.

This chain uses TRBV4-1 with TRBJ2-5; weak D call: TRBD2 (6 bases). Deletions cut 3 bases from V and 4 bases from J, with 12 bases between. This CDR3 region has 14 residues. Germline V gene lookup returns CDR1 MGHRA and CDR2 YSYEKL. This chain's CDR3 is CASSQEGRIETQYF. In DNA form, the CDR3 reads TGCGCCAGCAGCCAGGAGGGGAGGATAGAGACCCAGTACTTC.

This chain links TRBV29-1 with TRBJ2-7; possible D gene TRBD2, 5 bases. The V gene's germline CDR1 is SQVTM and CDR2 ANQGSEA. The CDR3 consists of 12 residues. The germline V and J ends were trimmed by 4 bases and 5 bases, with 12 bases remaining between them. This CDR3 reads CSVVLFGDEQYF. DNA for the CDR3: TGCAGCGTTGTTCTGTTCGGGGACGAGCAGTACTTC.

The chain carries TRBV3-1 and TRBJ2-1; D might be TRBD1 or TRBD2, each matching 5 bases. CDR3 length equals 14 residues. Germline V CDR1 and CDR2: LGHDT, YNNKEL (reference sequence). The ends were cut back, 4 bases at V and 10 bases at J, with 17 bases in the middle. The CDR3 DNA sequence: TGTGCCAGCAGCCCCCGGGACCCACAACAAGAGCAGTTCTTC. The encoded protein is CASSPRDPQQEQFF.

This clonotype was recorded a few times. The CDR3, as DNA: TGTGCCATCAGTGAGTCTACAGGACAGGGACAAACCCTCTACAATGAGCAGTTCTTC. This encodes CAISESTGQGQTLYNEQFF. The chain employs TRBV10-3 and TRBJ2-1, with 8 bases lining up with TRBD1. CDR1 and CDR2 (germline): ENHRY, SYGVKD. The CDR3 is 19 amino acids. V dropped 0 bases and J dropped 3; count of bases not matched to a gene: 13.

The genes are TRBV7-8 and TRBJ2-3; D gene uncertain. CDR3 size: 14 residues. Germline assignment: CDR1 SGHVS and CDR2 FQNEAQ. Trimming took 5 bases from V and 2 from J, leaving 11 bases between them. CDR3 in DNA: TGTGCCAGCAGCGTTCCTAGGGCCACAGATACGCAGTATTTT. Protein sequence: CASSVPRATDTQYF.

The chain is built from TRBV20-1 and TRBJ2-3, with TRBD2 matching 14 bases. The CDR3 is 15 residues long. Losses at the gene ends were 6 bases for V and 4 bases for J; bases not matched to a gene: 6. The germline CDR1 and CDR2 sequences are DFQATT and SNEGSKA (reference sequence). The CDR3 DNA sequence: TGCAGTGCCACCGGGACTAGCGGGGGTCCAGATACGCAGTATTTT. This sequence encodes CSATGTSGGPDTQYF.

This chain uses TRBV5-1 with TRBJ2-5, with D maybe TRBD2 (5 bases). The CDR3 consists of 15 residues. In germline, CDR1 is SGHRS, CDR2 YFSETQ. V was pared by 4 bases and J by 5 bases, with 18 bases between. CDR3: CASSPILGPGETQYF. In nucleotides, the CDR3 is TGCGCCAGCAGCCCCATCCTAGGGCCGGGGGAGACCCAGTACTTC.

The chain employs TRBV28 and TRBJ2-7; a weak D match, TRBD2 (5 bases). Trimming shortened V by 6 bases and J by 5 bases, and 11 bases separated the two germline ends. The CDR3 is made up of 12 amino acids. The germline CDR1 and CDR2 sequences are MDHEN and SYDVKM. CDR3 DNA sequence: TGTGCCAGCAGATCACTAGTTAACGAGCAGTACTTC. This translates into CASRSLVNEQYF. The variable domain in full, completed from reference TRBV28 and TRBJ2-7, reads DVKVTQSSRYLVKRTGEKVFLECVQDMDHENMFWYRQDPGLGLRLIYFSYDVKMKEKGDIPEGYSVSREKKERFSLILESASTNQTSMYLCASRSLVNEQYFGPGTRLTVT.

This clonotype was observed a few times. The chain recombines TRBV11-2 with TRBJ2-7; D remains unclear. The CDR3 covers 14 residues. Trimming pared 4 bases from V and 7 bases from J, leaving 17 bases between. Per the germline V gene, CDR1 is SGHAT and CDR2 is FQNNGV. The CDR3 region has the DNA TGTGCCAGCAGCTCCAGGCAGACCATAGGTGAGCAGTACTTC. Protein: CASSSRQTIGEQYF.

This chain joins TRBV20-1 and TRBJ2-7; D remains ambiguous. The CDR3 totals 12 residues. Germline assignment: CDR1 DFQATT and CDR2 SNEGSKA (reference sequence). V was trimmed by 2 bases and J by 1 base, leaving 6 bases between them. The CDR3 DNA reads TGCAGTGCTAGACAGGAGTCCTACGAGCAGTACTTC. As protein: CSARQESYEQYF.

There are a few counts of this clonotype. The rearrangement uses TRBV12-3 or TRBV12-4 and TRBJ2-5; TRBD1 matches at 7 bases. The trim removed 4 bases at V and 4 bases at J, leaving 9 bases unmatched. This CDR3 spans 15 amino acids. CDR3 DNA: TGTGCCAGCAGTTCCGATCGACAGGGTAGAGAGACCCAGTACTTC. Its protein is CASSSDRQGRETQYF.

The chain uses TRBV4-1 and TRBJ2-3, with 14 bases fitting TRBD2. Trimming cost V 0 bases and J 4 bases; bases outside gene matches: 9. CDR3 length: 19 residues. Looked up from germline, CDR1 is MGHRA and CDR2 is YSYEKL. The CDR3 spells CASSQDAPGLAGGSDTQYF. CDR3 DNA: TGCGCCAGCAGCCAAGATGCCCCTGGACTAGCGGGGGGCTCAGATACGCAGTATTTT.

This clonotype has only a few counts. The chain recombines TRBV12-3 or TRBV12-4 with TRBJ2-7, with D hard to call. This CDR3 comprises 13 residues. Trimming stripped 5 bases from V and 6 bases from J, with 14 bases between. The CDR3 DNA reads TGTGCCAGCAGTCCCGGATTTCCAGGCGAGCAGTACTTC. Protein sequence: CASSPGFPGEQYF.

The chain combines TRBV2 with TRBJ2-7, with TRBD1 matching over 12 bases. The CDR3 is 15 residues long. Trimming removed 4 bases from V and 5 bases from J; junction bases left unmatched: 6. Looked up from germline, CDR1 is SNHLY and CDR2 is FYNNEI. This chain's CDR3 is CASSGPGQGANEQYF. CDR3 nucleotide sequence: TGTGCCAGCAGTGGACCGGGACAGGGGGCAAACGAGCAGTACTTC.

The rearrangement links TRBV11-2 to TRBJ2-7; 8 bases agree with TRBD2. V trimming: 6 bases; J trimming: 3 bases; junction bases outside the gene matches: 7. Looked up from germline, CDR1 is SGHAT and CDR2 is FQNNGV. This CDR3 region has 14 residues. Here the CDR3 reads CASSPGLAYYEQYF. The CDR3 nucleotides read TGTGCCAGCAGTCCAGGACTAGCCTACTACGAGCAGTACTTC.

The table lists this clonotype with a few counts. The rearrangement joins TRBV12-3 or TRBV12-4 to TRBJ1-1; tentatively, D is TRBD1 (6 bases). Trimming took 7 bases from V and 7 from J, leaving 13 bases between them. The CDR3 contains 12 residues. The CDR3 loop is CASTLGHREAFF. The CDR3, as DNA: TGTGCCAGCACCCTGGGACACCGTGAAGCTTTCTTT.

The table lists this clonotype with a few counts. The rearrangement joins TRBV6-5 to TRBJ2-1; no reliable D call. The CDR3 runs 14 residues. Germline-derived CDR1 and CDR2 are MNHEY and SVGAGI. The V gene lost 0 bases and the J gene lost 5 bases, with 8 bases spanning the gap. CDR3 in amino acids: CASSYSGRHNEQFF. The CDR3 DNA reads TGTGCCAGCAGTTACTCGGGCAGACACAATGAGCAGTTCTTC.

This chain links TRBV12-3 or TRBV12-4 with TRBJ2-5; D is unclear. The CDR3 has 12 amino acids. Trimming cost V 4 bases and J 5 bases, with 8 bases left between them. The DNA for the CDR3 is TGTGCCAGCAGTTCCTTTGAGGAGACCCAGTACTTC. Protein product: CASSSFEETQYF.

V usage is TRBV27 and J usage is TRBJ2-7, with 9 bases matching TRBD1. The CDR3 totals 15 residues. Germline V gene lookup returns CDR1 MNHEY and CDR2 SMNVEV (reference sequence). Trimming at V came to 5 bases and at J to 4 bases, leaving 9 bases not matched to a gene. DNA for the CDR3: TGTGCCAGCAGTCTCGGACAGGGGCGACCTTACGAGCAGTACTTC. It yields the protein CASSLGQGRPYEQYF.

As DNA, the CDR3 is TGCAGCGTTGAAGATAGTGGTCTTGCCGTGGGTGAAGCTTTCTTT. Protein product: CSVEDSGLAVGEAFF. The chain carries TRBV29-1 and TRBJ1-1; D not certain. Germline CDR1 reads SQVTM; CDR2 reads ANQGSEA. V gave up 0 bases and J gave up 7 bases, with 18 bases separating them. The CDR3 covers 15 residues.

This sequence joins TRBV7-6 and TRBJ2-3, with 8 bases identical to TRBD2. After removal of 5 bases from V and 6 bases from J, the junction contained 10 bases not matched to a gene. CDR3 length equals 15 residues. In germline, CDR1 is SGHVS, CDR2 FNYEAQ. This chain's CDR3 is CASSGIAGIRDTQYF. Written as DNA, the CDR3 is TGTGCCAGCAGCGGTATAGCGGGGATTAGGGATACGCAGTATTTT.

The chain is built from TRBV20-1 and TRBJ2-1, with 8 bases lining up with TRBD2. CDR3 length equals 18 residues. The junction had 12 bases not matched to a gene; V was cut back by 0 bases and J by 2 bases. CDR1 DFQATT and CDR2 SNEGSKA come from the germline V gene (reference sequence). Here the CDR3 DNA reads TGCAGTGCTAGAGATCTCCCGGGGGGGCTTAATCCCTACAATGAGCAGTTCTTC. Translating it yields CSARDLPGGLNPYNEQFF.

This clonotype has more than one count but fewer than ten. CDR3 sequence: CASSLQGRAMDEQFF. The CDR3 region has the DNA TGCGCCAGCAGCTTACAGGGTCGAGCAATGGATGAGCAGTTCTTC. The rearrangement joins TRBV5-1 to TRBJ2-1, with D perhaps TRBD1 (6 bases). V was pared by 2 bases and J by 8 bases, with 17 bases between. The CDR3 sequence is 15 residues long. In germline, CDR1 is SGHRS, CDR2 YFSETQ. Supplemented by reference TRBV5-1 and TRBJ2-1, the full variable domain reads KAGVTQTPRYLIKTRGQQVTLSCSPISGHRSVSWYQQTPGQGLQFLFEYFSETQRNKGNFPGRFSGRQFSNSRSEMNVSTLELGDSALYLCASSLQGRAMDEQFFGPGTRLTVL.

The chain recombines TRBV25-1 with TRBJ1-1, with D uncertain. Germline assignment: CDR1 MGHDK and CDR2 SYGVNS. V was trimmed by 3 bases and J by 2 bases, leaving 7 bases between them. The CDR3 consists of 13 residues. CDR3 sequence (DNA): TGTGCCAGCAGTGATAAGGAAAACACTGAAGCTTTCTTT. This sequence encodes CASSDKENTEAFF.